These T cell receptor beta chains were read from a single sample in a study of T-cell memory formation after mild COVID-19. TCRdb processed the 5' RACE reads anew with MiXCR; each CDR3 protein has one entry. This table holds approximately 410,000 distinct CDR3 sequences, 23% found once. The sequenced sample consisted of PBMCs or a T cell subset sorted from them (not recorded which). These receptors all come from an adult woman who had mild COVID-19 (a few samples of this study predate the infection). Cell type and time point are not known. Both conserved end residues are part of each CDR3. D genes are given only for firm matches. A row's size may be missing; if present it is once, few, many or a size class.

>TRBJ2-3|TRBD1|TRBV6-1|many
TGTGCCAGCAGTTGGGGACAGGAGCCCCCTACGCAGTATTTT
CASSWGQEPPTQYF
>TRBJ2-5|-|TRBV2|-
TGTGCCAGCAGTCCCCAGCAAGAGACCCAGTACTTC
CASSPQQETQYF
>TRBJ2-1|TRBD2|TRBV29-1|few
TGCAGCGTTTTTGGCGGGAGGAGTGAGCAGTTCTTC
CSVFGGRSEQFF
>TRBJ2-3|-|TRBV4-2|-
TGTGCCAGCAGCCAAGATTGGGGAGCGCAAGCAGATACGCAGTATTTT
CASSQDWGAQADTQYF
>TRBJ1-2|-|TRBV14|few
TGTGCCAGCAGCCAAGAGACAGGTCTACCTAAGGGCTACACCTTC
CASSQETGLPKGYTF
>TRBJ2-7|-|TRBV5-4|few
TGTGCCAGCAGCTACGTTCCGGGGCCCTCCTACGAGCAGTACTTC
CASSYVPGPSYEQYF
>TRBJ2-7|-|TRBV30|-
TGTGCCTGGAGTGTGGACAGACCTACCTACGAGCAGTACTTC
CAWSVDRPTYEQYF
>TRBJ1-4|-|TRBV7-9|-
TGTGCCAGCAGCTTTCCCTCTGATACTAATGAAAAACTGTTTTTT
CASSFPSDTNEKLFF
>TRBJ1-2|TRBD1|TRBV12-3/TRBV12-4|-
TGTGCCAGCAGTTCCTCGGACAGGGAGAACTATGGCTACACCTTC
CASSSSDRENYGYTF
>TRBJ2-1|-|TRBV18|-
TGTGCCAGCTCACCGTTGGGGGGTAATGAGCAGTTCTTC
CASSPLGGNEQFF
>TRBJ2-5|-|TRBV11-2|-
TGTGCCAGCAGCCGACAGAGTCAAGAGACCCGGTACTTC
CASSRQSQETRYF
>TRBJ1-4|-|TRBV19|-
TGTGCCAGTAGTGCCGGGATGGGAGCCCACCTTTTT
CASSAGMGAHLF
>TRBJ1-5|-|TRBV6-5|-
TGTGCCAGCAGTTACAGGGAGGGTCAGCCCCAGCATTTT
CASSYREGQPQHF
>TRBJ1-1|-|TRBV4-1|-
TGCGCCAGCAGCCAGGGGATCACGACAGCGAACACTGAAGCTTTCTTT
CASSQGITTANTEAFF
>TRBJ1-1|TRBD1|TRBV3-1|-
TGTGCCAGCAGCCACCGGGACAGGGATGAAGCTTTCTTT
CASSHRDRDEAFF
>TRBJ2-5|-|TRBV24-1|few
TGTGCCACCAGTGACCCAGTCGGCTCGGGGGCCCGTATCCAAGAGACCCAGTACTTC
CATSDPVGSGARIQETQYF
>TRBJ2-7|-|TRBV14|many
TGTGCCAGCAGCCAAGTCAGTGTAGGGGGTCAGCACTTC
CASSQVSVGGQHF
>TRBJ2-7|-|TRBV12-3/TRBV12-4|few
TGTGCCAGCAGCAACCCCCCAGGATACGAGCAGTACTTC
CASSNPPGYEQYF
>TRBJ2-5|-|TRBV29-1|-
TGCAGCGTGACGGGGGGCAGGGAGTGGGAGACCCAGTACTTC
CSVTGGREWETQYF
>TRBJ2-1|-|TRBV21-1|-
TGTGCCAGCAGCACCCAGGGGACAAACTCCTACAATGAGCAGTTCTTC
CASSTQGTNSYNEQFF
>TRBJ2-5|TRBD2|TRBV6-5|few
TGTGCCAGCAGTTACATAGATAGCGGGAACTTAGCGACCCAGTACTTC
CASSYIDSGNLATQYF
>TRBJ2-7|-|TRBV5-1|-
TGCGCCAGCAGCTCCCAATACGAGCAGTACTTC
CASSSQYEQYF
>TRBJ2-5|-|TRBV19|-
TGTGCCAGTAGTGCCGAAGGGACCCAGTACTTC
CASSAEGTQYF
>TRBJ2-1|TRBD2|TRBV7-6|few
TGTGCCAGCAGACTGAATCTAGCGGGGGGGCGAGATGAGCAGTTCTTC
CASRLNLAGGRDEQFF
>TRBJ1-5|-|TRBV27|few
TGTGCCAGCAGTCCACCTCGGACAGCCTATAGCAATCAGCCCCAGCATTTT
CASSPPRTAYSNQPQHF
>TRBJ1-1|-|TRBV12-3/TRBV12-4|many
TGTGCCAGCAGTCCCATAGGGAAGGGGAGGCACACTGAAGCTTTCTTT
CASSPIGKGRHTEAFF
>TRBJ2-5|-|TRBV24-1|few
TGTGCCACCAGCTTACAGGGCGGAGAGACCCAGTACTTC
CATSLQGGETQYF
>TRBJ1-2|TRBD1|TRBV12-3/TRBV12-4|few
TGTGCCAGCAGAACAGGGGGCGGCTATGGCTACACCTTC
CASRTGGGYGYTF
>TRBJ2-6|TRBD2|TRBV15|-
TGTGCCACCTCCAGCGGGGGGGCATCTGGGGCCAACGTCCTGACTTTC
CATSSGGASGANVLTF
>TRBJ1-4|-|TRBV18|-
TGTGCCAGCTCACCCGAGCGCATTTTGAATGAAAAACTGTTTTTT
CASSPERILNEKLFF
>TRBJ2-7|TRBD1|TRBV27|few
TGTGCCAGCAGAAAGAGCCGGGACAGGGGCCTGGGGGAGCAGTACTTC
CASRKSRDRGLGEQYF
>TRBJ2-3|TRBD2|TRBV7-9|-
TGTGCCAGCAGCTTTCCCCTAGCGGGAGGTACAGATACGCAGTATTTT
CASSFPLAGGTDTQYF
>TRBJ2-2|-|TRBV9|-
TGTGCCAGCAGCGTAGTCGTAAACGGGGAGCTGTTTTTT
CASSVVVNGELFF
>TRBJ1-1|-|TRBV4-1|-
TGCGCCAGCAGCCACCCAAGGTCGAGACTGAACACTGAAGCTTTCTTT
CASSHPRSRLNTEAFF
>TRBJ2-3|-|TRBV29-1|few
TGCAGCGTTGAGACTAGCACAGATACGCAGTATTTT
CSVETSTDTQYF
>TRBJ2-1|-|TRBV7-9|-
TGTGCCAGCAGCTTAGCTCCCCCTAGCAACTCCTACAATGAGCAGTTCTTC
CASSLAPPSNSYNEQFF
>TRBJ2-5|-|TRBV12-3/TRBV12-4|few
TGTGCCAGCAGTCCCCGGGACCTAATGGGGGAGACCCAGTACTTC
CASSPRDLMGETQYF
>TRBJ2-3|-|TRBV21-1|few
TGTGCCAGCAGCAAAGGACCAACCACAGGGATTACAGATACGCAGTATTTT
CASSKGPTTGITDTQYF
>TRBJ2-1|TRBD1|TRBV5-1|few
TGCGCCAGCAGCCCACGTACAGGGGACAATGAGCAGTTCTTC
CASSPRTGDNEQFF
>TRBJ1-2|-|TRBV12-3/TRBV12-4|few
TGTGCCAGCAGTCCGAACAGGGACCTGGGAGGCTACACCTTC
CASSPNRDLGGYTF
>TRBJ2-7|-|TRBV20-1|few
TGCAGTGCTAGAGATCTGGGGATAGAGCAGTACTTC
CSARDLGIEQYF